The 12 T cell receptor beta chains given below trace back to one sample, sequenced in a study of lung T cells in sarcoidosis with Löfgren's syndrome. TCRdb analysed the reads with MiXCR anew, one entry per CDR3 protein. The sample records about 19,000 distinct CDR3 sequences, roughly a fifth being singletons. Sequencing was done on a sample of CD4+ T cells from bronchoalveolar lavage. Receptors were obtained from a human donor with sarcoidosis (Löfgren's syndrome or another form), or a control subject (not recorded which).

The chain joins TRBV2 to TRBJ2-1; 11 bases are shared with TRBD2. J was trimmed by 0 bases and V by 4 bases; bases with no gene match: 11. Looked up from germline, CDR1 is SNHLY and CDR2 is FYNNEI. This CDR3 spans 19 amino acids. The CDR3 loop is CASSGGLAGGPSSYNEQFF. CDR3 nucleotides: TGTGCCAGCAGTGGGGGTTTAGCGGGAGGGCCGAGCTCCTACAATGAGCAGTTCTTC. Full variable domain (remainder filled in from reference TRBV2 and TRBJ2-1): EPEVTQTPSHQVTQMGQEVILRCVPISNHLYFYWYRQILGQKVEFLVSFYNNEISEKSEIFDDQFSVERPDGSNFTLKIRSTKLEDSAMYFCASSGGLAGGPSSYNEQFFGPGTRLTVL.

The chain links TRBV7-2 to TRBJ2-5; TRBD2 aligns across 15 bases. The junction had 20 bases not matched to a gene; V was cut back by 2 bases and J by 4 bases. There are 22 residues in the CDR3. Per germline, CDR1 SGHTA and CDR2 FQGNSA. CDR3 DNA sequence: TGTGCCAGCAGCTTAATTATTACGTGGGGCTCGGGACTAGCGGGGGGAGGAGAGACCCAGTACTTC. Protein sequence: CASSLIITWGSGLAGGGETQYF.

This clonotype has ten or more counts. The chain joins TRBV20-1 to TRBJ2-3; 7 bases align to TRBD2. The CDR3 consists of 15 residues. Germline-derived CDR1 and CDR2 are DFQATT and SNEGSKA (reference sequence). V was clipped by 6 bases and J by 0 bases; unmatched bases: 9. CDR3 in amino acids: CSATWLAESTDTQYF. The CDR3, as DNA: TGCAGTGCCACTTGGCTAGCGGAGAGCACAGATACGCAGTATTTT.

This clonotype was counted many times. CDR3 region: CSAAGHYGTEAFF. The CDR3 nucleotides read TGCAGTGCTGCCGGACACTATGGGACTGAAGCTTTCTTT. The chain couples TRBV20-1 to TRBJ1-1; a possible D gene is TRBD1 (5 bases). The CDR3 contains 13 residues. V shed 5 bases and J shed 5 bases, with 15 bases lying between them. Germline V gene sequence: CDR1 DFQATT, CDR2 SNEGSKA (reference sequence).

The V call is TRBV28, the J call TRBJ2-7; D not certain. Per the germline V gene, CDR1 is MDHEN and CDR2 is SYDVKM. With 2 bases removed from V and 3 bases from J, the gap between germline ends came to 14 bases. The CDR3 has 15 amino acids. Here the CDR3 reads CASSLPPPLYYEQYF. CDR3 in DNA: TGTGCCAGCAGTTTACCCCCTCCTTTATACTACGAGCAGTACTTC. The full variable domain, its missing parts supplied by reference TRBV28 and TRBJ2-7, is DVKVTQSSRYLVKRTGEKVFLECVQDMDHENMFWYRQDPGLGLRLIYFSYDVKMKEKGDIPEGYSVSREKKERFSLILESASTNQTSMYLCASSLPPPLYYEQYFGPGTRLTVT.

Many counts were recorded for this clonotype. V usage is TRBV18 and J usage is TRBJ2-7; 9 nucleotides match TRBD1. The J segment lost 1 base and the V segment lost 3 bases, leaving 1 base of the junction unmatched. The CDR3 is 14 amino acids. Germline-derived CDR1 and CDR2 are KGHSH and LQKENI. CDR3 sequence (DNA): TGTGCCAGCTCACCCGGGACAGGGTCCTACGAGCAGTACTTC. This sequence encodes CASSPGTGSYEQYF.

This clonotype appeared a few times. This chain connects TRBV7-8 to TRBJ2-3; D gene unclear. Germline V gene data show CDR1 as SGHVS and CDR2 as FQNEAQ. V was cut by 5 bases and J by 4 bases, with 19 bases left in between. CDR3 size: 16 residues. The CDR3 here is CASSPLMTQQADTQYF. The CDR3 coding sequence is TGTGCCAGCAGCCCCCTAATGACGCAGCAAGCAGATACGCAGTATTTT.

This clonotype was observed a handful of times. This may come from a read error, since a much larger clone is one base off. V usage is TRBV15 and J usage is TRBJ1-4, with D tentatively TRBD1 (6 bases). The CDR3 covers 15 residues. V dropped 4 bases and J dropped 10 bases, with 19 bases sitting between them. CDR1 and CDR2 (germline): LNHNV, YYDKDF (reference sequence). This chain's CDR3 is CATSIFSEGGGKLFF. In nucleotides, the CDR3 is TGTGCCACCAGCATTTTCTCCGAGGGGGGGGGAAAACTGTTTTTT.

This clonotype was recorded at least ten times. The V call is TRBV28, the J call TRBJ1-4; D gene ambiguous. Germline-derived CDR1 and CDR2 are MDHEN and SYDVKM. CDR3 length: 14 residues. Trimming removed 5 bases from V and 0 bases from J, with 7 bases in between. CDR3 in DNA: TGTGCCAGCAGTCCCCACGCAACTAATGAAAAACTGTTTTTT. Translated: CASSPHATNEKLFF.

Comment on this clonotype: This may come from a read error, since a much larger clone is one base off. This chain links TRBV19 with TRBJ1-1; weak D call: TRBD1 (5 bases). CDR3 length: 15 amino acids. Germline values: CDR1 LNHDA, CDR2 SQIVND (reference sequence). Here the CDR3 DNA reads TGTGCCAGTAGTATAGTGCGCAGGGAGAACACTGAAGTTTTCTTT. It is translated as CASSIVRRENTEVFF.

This clonotype was found a few times. The V gene is TRBV18, the J gene TRBJ1-2; D is undetermined. Germline V CDR1 and CDR2: KGHSH, LQKENI. The CDR3 has 11 amino acids. V was trimmed by 3 bases and J by 6 bases, leaving 5 bases between them. This CDR3 reads CASSPLDGYTF. The CDR3 DNA reads as TGTGCCAGCTCACCCCTGGATGGCTACACCTTC.

Within the sample, this clonotype is medium-sized. The CDR3 nucleotides read TGTGCCAGCAGCTTTATTAGCGGGGGCACAGATACGCAGTATTTT. As protein: CASSFISGGTDTQYF. The rearrangement joins TRBV7-2 to TRBJ2-3, with TRBD2 identical over 8 bases. The CDR3 has 15 residues. CDR1 is SGHTA and CDR2 is FQGNSA in the germline V gene. V was pared by 3 bases and J by 1 base, with 3 bases of the junction left unmatched.